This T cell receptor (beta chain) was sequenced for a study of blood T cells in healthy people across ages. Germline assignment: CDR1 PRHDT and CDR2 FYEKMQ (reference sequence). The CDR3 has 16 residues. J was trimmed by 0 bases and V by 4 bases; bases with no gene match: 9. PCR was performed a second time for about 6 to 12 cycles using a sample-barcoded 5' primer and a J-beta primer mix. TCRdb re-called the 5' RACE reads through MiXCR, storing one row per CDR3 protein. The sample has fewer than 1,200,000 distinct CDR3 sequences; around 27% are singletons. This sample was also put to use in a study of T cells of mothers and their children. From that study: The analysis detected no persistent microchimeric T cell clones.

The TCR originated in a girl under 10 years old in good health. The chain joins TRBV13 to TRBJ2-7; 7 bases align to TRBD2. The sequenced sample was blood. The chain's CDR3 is CASSSRGGGSSYEQYF. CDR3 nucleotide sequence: TGTGCCAGCAGCTCCCGGGGCGGCGGGAGCTCCTACGAGCAGTACTTC.